The T cell receptor beta chain described here comes from a study of T cells in Graves' hyperthyroidism and ophthalmopathy. The CDR3 is 11 amino acids. V was trimmed by 7 bases and J by 12 bases, leaving 18 bases between them. Per germline, CDR1 SQVTM and CDR2 ANQGSEA. TCR beta CDR3 regions were amplified from RNA. The study used the HTBI primer set for a first-round RT-PCR of the TCR CDR3. TCRdb reprocessed the multiplex PCR reads via MiXCR and lists one record per CDR3 protein. This sample carries 330,000 or so distinct CDR3 sequences, around 18% of them seen once, and the ten largest clones take roughly a sixth. This clonotype was observed at least ten times.

This receptor was taken from a woman aged 40 to 50 with Graves' ophthalmopathy. The V gene is TRBV29-1, the J gene TRBJ1-1; D gene ambiguous. Source material: blood. DNA of the CDR3: TGCAGCGCTCGTCGGGGTTCTAGCACTTTCTTT. Protein sequence: CSARRGSSTFF.